This passage covers 31 T cell receptor beta chains from one sample sequenced in a study of robustness of blood B and T cell sequencing. cDNA was made with a 5' template-switch oligo adding a universal priming site. Every cDNA molecule received a random 12-nucleotide UMI from the template-switch oligo. One entry per CDR3 protein results from TCRdb running MiXCR on the PCR reads. Of roughly 4,000 distinct CDR3 sequences listed, about 50% are singletons. TCR beta repertoires were quantified from mRNA rather than genomic DNA. The source material was peripheral blood. These receptors all come from a human donor in good health.

J is TRBJ1-2 and V is TRBV10-3; no clear D gene. Germline lookup yields CDR1 ENHRY and CDR2 SYGVKD. Trimming removed 3 bases from V and 3 bases from J, with 8 bases in between. This CDR3 has 13 amino acids. The CDR3 spells CAISESKDYGYTF. The CDR3 DNA reads as TGTGCCATCAGTGAATCAAAGGACTATGGCTACACCTTC.

V is TRBV6-1 and J is TRBJ1-1; 8 nucleotides align to TRBD1. Germline V gene lookup returns CDR1 MNHNS and CDR2 SASEGT. This CDR3 is 14 amino acids long. V lost 8 bases to trimming and J lost 5 bases; unmatched junction nucleotides: 10. CDR3 loop: CASASTGVGTEAFF. In DNA form, the CDR3 reads TGTGCCAGCGCCTCGACAGGGGTTGGGACTGAAGCTTTCTTT.

The V call is TRBV5-1, the J call TRBJ2-2, with TRBD1 identical over 9 bases. The CDR3 has 14 residues. CDR1 and CDR2 (germline): SGHRS, YFSETQ. Losses at the gene ends were 3 bases for V and 6 bases for J; bases not matched to a gene: 3. CDR3 in amino acids: CASSSRQGAGELFF. The CDR3 region has the DNA TGCGCCAGCAGCTCCCGACAGGGGGCCGGGGAGCTGTTTTTT.

The V and J genes are TRBV6-2 or TRBV6-3 and TRBJ2-1; D remains unclear. Germline V CDR1 and CDR2: MNHEY, SVGEGT. The ends were cut back, 2 bases at V and 5 bases at J, with 7 bases in the middle. This CDR3 is built from 13 residues. The CDR3 DNA reads as TGTGCCAGCAGTTACGGTATAAACAATGAGCAGTTCTTC. This translates into CASSYGINNEQFF.

This sequence joins TRBV27 and TRBJ2-3, with TRBD1 as a possible D gene (5 bases). The germline gives CDR1 MNHEY, CDR2 SMNVEV (reference sequence). There are 16 residues in the CDR3. Trimming removed 5 bases from V and 0 bases from J, with 15 bases in between. The CDR3 nucleotides read TGTGCCAGCAGTAGTGGCTGGGGCGGTAGCACAGATACGCAGTATTTT. Protein sequence: CASSSGWGGSTDTQYF.

This clonotype was counted a few times. The J gene is TRBJ1-5, the V gene TRBV7-8; 10 nucleotides align to TRBD1. Germline CDR1 is SGHVS and CDR2 is FQNEAQ. The CDR3 sequence is 16 residues long. Trimming at V came to 2 bases and at J to 6 bases, leaving 7 bases not matched to a gene. CDR3 coding DNA: TGTGCCAGCAGCTTACGGACGGACAGGGGGGGTCAGCCCCAGCATTTT. It codes for CASSLRTDRGGQPQHF.

This clonotype was recorded a few times. The chain links TRBV15 to TRBJ1-2; the D is unclear. V was trimmed by 0 bases and J by 5 bases, leaving 10 bases between them. This CDR3 has 14 residues. Germline CDR1 is LNHNV and CDR2 is YYDKDF (reference sequence). The CDR3 loop reads CATSRDADGYGYTF. The DNA for the CDR3 is TGTGCCACCAGCAGAGATGCTGACGGATATGGCTACACCTTC.

The CDR3, as DNA: TGCGCCAGCAGCTTTCTACAGGGGACTGGGGCCAACGTCCTGACTTTC. This codes for CASSFLQGTGANVLTF. The V call is TRBV5-1, the J call TRBJ2-6; 7 bases agree with TRBD1. Per the germline V gene, CDR1 is SGHRS and CDR2 is YFSETQ. After removal of 2 bases from V and 2 bases from J, the junction contained 4 bases not matched to a gene. The CDR3 sequence is 16 residues long.

V is TRBV20-1 and J is TRBJ2-3, with a weak D call TRBD1 (5 bases). Germline V gene sequence: CDR1 DFQATT, CDR2 SNEGSKA (reference sequence). V gave up 0 bases and J gave up 5 bases, with 15 bases separating them. The CDR3 covers 15 residues. CDR3: CSARDPARVKDTQYF. CDR3 bases: TGCAGTGCTAGAGATCCGGCCAGGGTCAAAGATACGCAGTATTTT.

V usage is TRBV21-1 and J usage is TRBJ2-3; the listed D gene, TRBD2, was not tested against the DNA. TRBV21-1 is annotated as a pseudogene. The CDR3 contains 16 residues. As DNA, the CDR3 is TGTGCCAGCAGCTTCTCCGGGACTGCCGGCGGTTATACGCAGTATTTT. Its translation: CASSFSGTAGGYTQYF.

In its sample, this clonotype was seen a few times. The chain is built from TRBV10-3 and TRBJ2-7, with a weak D call TRBD2 (6 bases). CDR1 and CDR2 (germline): ENHRY, SYGVKD. V was pared by 10 bases and J by 2 bases, with 9 bases between. The length of the CDR3 is 11 residues. CDR3 nucleotide sequence: TGTGCCACCGCTAGCGCCTACGAGCAGTACTTC. Translated, it gives CATASAYEQYF.

Turning to this clonotype: At one boundary the junction diverges from the germline segment, which might be a read error. The chain couples TRBV4-1 to TRBJ1-6; D is ambiguous. The germline gives CDR1 MGHRA, CDR2 YSYEKL. This CDR3 is 13 amino acids long. CDR3 amino acids: CASRRHSDSPLHF. DNA of the CDR3: TGTGCCAGCAGGCGGCATAGTGACTCACCCCTCCACTTT.

The chain employs TRBV29-1 and TRBJ1-1; the D is unclear. Germline V CDR1 and CDR2: SQVTM, ANQGSEA. CDR3 size: 12 residues. The V end lost 6 bases, the J end lost 4 bases, and 12 bases lay between the germline ends. The CDR3 nucleotides read TGCAGCGTACAAGACGGAGGCACTGAAGCTTTCTTT. This codes for CSVQDGGTEAFF.

V usage is TRBV15 and J usage is TRBJ2-3; 7 nucleotides agree with TRBD2. V lost 3 bases and J lost 4; bases outside the gene matches: 4. Germline V CDR1 and CDR2: LNHNV, YYDKDF (reference sequence). The CDR3 is made up of 14 amino acids. DNA for the CDR3: TGTGCCACCAGCAGTCAACTAGCGCCAGATACGCAGTATTTT. Translated, it gives CATSSQLAPDTQYF.

V and J are TRBV29-1 and TRBJ2-3, with TRBD2 identical over 7 bases. With V trimmed by 6 bases and J by 1 base, 13 bases remained unmatched. Germline CDR1 SQVTM, CDR2 ANQGSEA. The CDR3 spans 16 residues. For the CDR3, the DNA is TGCAGCGTCCTACATTCTAGCGGATCTGGCACAGATACGCAGTATTTT. Protein: CSVLHSSGSGTDTQYF.

V and J are TRBV18 and TRBJ2-6; no definite D call. The CDR3 consists of 13 residues. The V gene lost 4 bases and the J gene lost 2 bases, with 3 bases spanning the gap. From germline, CDR1 is KGHSH and CDR2 LQKENI. The CDR3 nucleotides are TGTGCCAGCTCACAGACTGGGGCCAACGTCCTGACTTTC. Amino acids: CASSQTGANVLTF. The full variable domain, with the rest looked up from reference TRBV18 and TRBJ2-6, is NAGVMQNPRHLVRRRGQEARLRCSPMKGHSHVYWYRQLPEEGLKFMVYLQKENIIDESGMPKERFSAEFPKEGPSILRIQQVVRGDSAAYFCASSQTGANVLTFGAGSRLTVL.

This clonotype was found a few times. This rearrangement joins TRBV10-3 to TRBJ2-3; D remains unclear. V was pared by 5 bases and J by 6 bases, with 21 bases between. Germline lookup yields CDR1 ENHRY and CDR2 SYGVKD. The length of the CDR3 is 16 residues. Here the CDR3 DNA reads TGTGCCATCAGTACTGACGGCGTTCTTGAATCCGATACGCAGTATTTT. Protein sequence: CAISTDGVLESDTQYF.

The gene calls are TRBV5-6 and TRBJ2-2; 7 nucleotides align to TRBD1. Per the germline V gene, CDR1 is SGHDT and CDR2 is YYEEEE. Germline trimming cut 4 bases from V and 3 bases from J; bases unmatched to any gene: 9. CDR3 size: 16 residues. DNA of the CDR3: TGTGCCAGCAGCCCGCAGTCAGGGGGATACACCGGGGAGCTGTTTTTT. It encodes CASSPQSGGYTGELFF.

V gene TRBV5-1 combines with J gene TRBJ2-1; D perhaps matches TRBD1 (5 bases). CDR3 length equals 12 residues. Trimming pared 4 bases from V and 6 bases from J, leaving 8 bases between. Germline V gene lookup returns CDR1 SGHRS and CDR2 YFSETQ. The CDR3 DNA is TGCGCCAGCAGCCAGGGCGCCAATGAGCAGTTCTTC. Encoded protein: CASSQGANEQFF.

This chain uses TRBV20-1 with TRBJ2-1, with TRBD2 matching over 8 bases. J gave up 6 bases and V 3 bases, and 10 bases lay outside the gene matches. Germline values: CDR1 DFQATT, CDR2 SNEGSKA (reference sequence). This CDR3 is built from 15 residues. The CDR3 DNA sequence: TGCAGTGCTAGTATCGGTTTACGGGGGGGCAATGAGCAGTTCTTC. This encodes CSASIGLRGGNEQFF.

The chain recombines TRBV5-5 with TRBJ2-6; D not resolved. Germline lookup yields CDR1 SGHKS and CDR2 YYEKEE (reference sequence). CDR3 length: 16 residues. V was shortened by 4 bases and J by 2 bases, with 13 bases between the two germline ends. CDR3 in DNA: TGTGCCAGCAGCCCGAGGACCCCCACTGGGGCCAACGTCCTGACTTTC. Encoded protein: CASSPRTPTGANVLTF. Full variable domain (rest looked up from reference TRBV5-5 and TRBJ2-6): DAGVTQSPTHLIKTRGQQVTLRCSPISGHKSVSWYQQVLGQGPQFIFQYYEKEERGRGNFPDRFSARQFPNYSSELNVNALLLGDSALYLCASSPRTPTGANVLTFGAGSRLTVL.

V and J are TRBV20-1 and TRBJ1-2; 7 bases line up with TRBD1. This CDR3 region has 15 residues. The ends lost 5 bases at V and 0 bases at J; junction bases unmatched: 9. Germline V CDR1 and CDR2: DFQATT, SNEGSKA (reference sequence). The CDR3: CSAAMGQTSNYGYTF. CDR3 nucleotides: TGCAGTGCTGCCATGGGACAGACTTCTAACTATGGCTACACCTTC.

This clonotype was counted between two and nine times. J is TRBJ1-1 and V is TRBV6-1; D gene uncertain. Germline CDR1 MNHNS, CDR2 SASEGT. Trimming left V 3 bases short and J 5 bases short, with 10 bases between. The CDR3 extends over 13 amino acids. This CDR3 is CASSDYLGTEAFF. CDR3 coding DNA: TGTGCCAGCAGTGATTATCTTGGAACTGAAGCTTTCTTT.

The V and J genes are TRBV30 and TRBJ2-1; D is unclear. CDR1 is GTSNPN and CDR2 is SVGIG in the germline V gene (reference sequence). V was cut by 4 bases and J by 8 bases, with 12 bases left in between. The CDR3 sequence is 12 residues long. The DNA for the CDR3 is TGTGCCTGGAAGCGCATTGGGGATGAGCAGTTCTTC. This translates into CAWKRIGDEQFF.

This clonotype turned up a few times. The chain has TRBV6-5 and TRBJ2-7; a weak D match, TRBD1 (7 bases). Germline lookup yields CDR1 MNHEY and CDR2 SVGAGI. This CDR3 comprises 16 residues. The V end was cut by 4 bases, the J end by 4 bases, with 20 bases between. The CDR3 spells CASSSPQAQGRYEQYF. The CDR3 nucleotides read TGTGCCAGCAGTTCACCCCAGGCACAGGGGAGGTACGAGCAGTACTTC.

The chain combines TRBV10-3 with TRBJ2-3, with a tentative D call TRBD2 (6 bases). The CDR3 totals 13 residues. The V end was cut by 2 bases, the J end by 12 bases, with 15 bases between. Germline assignment: CDR1 ENHRY and CDR2 SYGVKD. For the CDR3, the DNA is TGTGCCATCAGTGAGGAGGAGGGCGGCTCCCAGTATTTT. Protein sequence: CAISEEEGGSQYF.

The V gene is TRBV6-5, the J gene TRBJ1-5; D might be TRBD1 (5 bases). CDR1 MNHEY and CDR2 SVGAGI come from the germline V gene. Trimming shortened V by 6 bases and J by 0 bases, and 21 bases separated the two germline ends. The CDR3 is 18 amino acids. The CDR3 nucleotides read TGTGCCAGCAGCCCCTCTGTCGCAGGGCCTTATAGCAATCAGCCCCAGCATTTT. Its translation: CASSPSVAGPYSNQPQHF.

CDR3 sequence: CASSTNRGSDTQYF. In nucleotides, the CDR3 is TGTGCCAGCAGCACTAACAGGGGATCAGATACGCAGTATTTT. This chain connects TRBV7-7 to TRBJ2-3; TRBD1 agrees at 7 bases. J gave up 4 bases and V 5 bases, and 6 bases lay outside the gene matches. The CDR3 consists of 14 residues. Germline V gene data show CDR1 as SSHAT and CDR2 as FNYEAQ (reference sequence).

This clonotype was found a few times. The chain has TRBV15 and TRBJ1-1, with TRBD1 identical over 7 bases. This CDR3 spans 14 amino acids. The germline gives CDR1 LNHNV, CDR2 YYDKDF (reference sequence). The V gene end was trimmed by 4 bases and the J gene end by 10 bases; junction bases not matched to a gene: 12. CDR3 bases: TGTGCCACCAGCACCCTAGACAGGGAAGGGGCAGCTTTCTTT. Translation: CATSTLDREGAAFF.

This clonotype has a handful of counts. The chain is built from TRBV30 and TRBJ2-1; TRBD2 aligns across 10 bases. V dropped 6 bases and J dropped 4; count of bases not matched to a gene: 3. CDR3 length: 13 amino acids. Germline-derived CDR1 and CDR2 are GTSNPN and SVGIG (reference sequence). The CDR3 sequence: CACASGGYNEQFF. DNA of the CDR3: TGTGCCTGCGCTAGCGGGGGATACAATGAGCAGTTCTTC.

The sample holds a few counts of this clonotype. The chain recombines TRBV7-3 with TRBJ2-7; D not certain. This CDR3 spans 13 amino acids. Trimming stripped 2 bases from V and 2 bases from J, with 7 bases between. The germline CDR1 and CDR2 sequences are SGHTA and FQGTGA. In DNA, the CDR3 is TGTGCCAGCAGCTTACTCTGGACCTACGAGCAGTACTTC. Residues: CASSLLWTYEQYF.